This T cell receptor (beta chain) was recorded in a study of beta chain features in type 1 diabetes. Whole-study context: The patients were much like the healthy donors in age, gender and cell yields.

This clone was counted a few times. Relative to the germline gene, one junction end is altered; a read error may explain this. Germline CDR1 is SGHVS and CDR2 is FQNEAQ. The CDR3 spans 15 residues. Of the isolated RNA, all was reverse transcribed, and so the sequenced material was expressed TCRB transcripts. The method was immunoSEQ multiplex PCR; TCRdb's version includes in-frame clones alone and lacks a portion of them. In the table there are about 900,000 clones, about 17% of which are singletons. The sequenced sample was naive CD4+ T cells from blood. This clonotype was obtained from a woman aged 18 to 35 in good health. The V gene is TRBV7-8, the J gene TRBJ2-1, with unresolved D. CDR3 protein: CASSSFGFPYDEQFF. The CDR3 DNA is TGTGCCAGCAGCTCATTCGGCTTTCCCTACGATGAGCAGTTCTTC.